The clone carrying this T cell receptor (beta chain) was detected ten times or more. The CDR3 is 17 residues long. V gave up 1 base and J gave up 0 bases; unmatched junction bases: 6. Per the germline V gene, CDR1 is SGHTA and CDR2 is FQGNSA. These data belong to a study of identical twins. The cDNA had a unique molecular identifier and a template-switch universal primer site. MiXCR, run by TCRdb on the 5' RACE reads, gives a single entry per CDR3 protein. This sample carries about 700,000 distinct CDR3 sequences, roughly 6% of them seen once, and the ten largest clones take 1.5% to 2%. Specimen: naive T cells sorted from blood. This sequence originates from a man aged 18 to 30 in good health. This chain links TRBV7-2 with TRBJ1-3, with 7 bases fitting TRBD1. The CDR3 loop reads CASSLGWTGVSGNTIYF. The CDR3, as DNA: TGTGCCAGCAGCTTAGGCTGGACAGGAGTCTCTGGAAACACCATATATTTT.